This T cell receptor (beta chain) was sequenced during a study of cytotoxic CD8 clonotypes in ibrutinib-treated CLL. On the study more broadly: Following treatment for a median 12 months, range 6 to 36, response samples were then taken. Study-wide results and limits: Having risen at ibrutinib response, clonality had fallen back toward baseline by progression.

Here immunoSEQ multiplex PCR was the method, and the copy in TCRdb shows in-frame clones only, minus some. The sample yields roughly 150,000 clones, 81% seen once. The length of the CDR3 is 16 residues. V lost 3 bases, J lost 0 bases, and 15 bases lay in between. Germline assignment: CDR1 MNHNS and CDR2 SASEGT. On this clone: The antigen is unknown.

This specimen consisted of PBMCs, obtained after 12 months of ibrutinib treatment. This chain connects TRBV6-1 to TRBJ2-7; D might be TRBD2 (6 bases). The receptor was derived from a human donor with chronic lymphocytic leukemia. The CDR3 sequence: CASSDRRGLSSYEQYF. CDR3 bases: TGTGCCAGCAGTGACCGTCGTGGACTAAGCTCCTACGAGCAGTACTTC.